The 2 T cell receptor beta chains below come from one sample, sequenced in a study of graft-versus-host responses after intestinal transplantation. For these receptors, no antigen is known. Using immunoSEQ multiplex PCR, the repertoire was profiled, and TCRdb retains in-frame clones only, with some absent. The table has about 120,000 clones, just over 90% seen once. The sample in question was unstimulated CD8+ T cells sorted from spleen or lymph node cells, obtained before intestinal transplant. All receptors come from a human donor who received an intestinal transplant.

The chain recombines TRBV7-3 with TRBJ2-5; TRBD2 might be the D (6 bases). Germline V lookup: CDR1 SGHTA, CDR2 FQGTGA. V lost 3 bases and J lost 0, with 11 bases in between. This CDR3 is 15 amino acids long. CDR3 amino acids: CASSFSGGDQETQYF. The DNA for the CDR3 is TGTGCCAGCAGCTTTAGCGGAGGGGACCAAGAGACCCAGTACTTC. The full variable domain, in which reference TRBV7-3 and TRBJ2-5 provide the parts outside the CDR3, is GAGVSQTPSNKVTEKGKYVELRCDPISGHTALYWYRQSLGQGPEFLIYFQGTGAADDSGLPNDRFFAVRPEGSVSTLKIQRTERGDSAVYLCASSFSGGDQETQYFGPGTRLLVL.

The chain couples TRBV6-5 to TRBJ2-7; TRBD1 aligns across 8 bases. Germline trimming cut 6 bases from V and 2 bases from J; bases unmatched to any gene: 3. This CDR3 region has 13 residues. Germline V gives CDR1 MNHEY, CDR2 SVGAGI. The CDR3: CASSLQGAYEQYF. CDR3 in DNA: TGTGCCAGCAGCCTACAGGGGGCCTACGAGCAGTACTTC.